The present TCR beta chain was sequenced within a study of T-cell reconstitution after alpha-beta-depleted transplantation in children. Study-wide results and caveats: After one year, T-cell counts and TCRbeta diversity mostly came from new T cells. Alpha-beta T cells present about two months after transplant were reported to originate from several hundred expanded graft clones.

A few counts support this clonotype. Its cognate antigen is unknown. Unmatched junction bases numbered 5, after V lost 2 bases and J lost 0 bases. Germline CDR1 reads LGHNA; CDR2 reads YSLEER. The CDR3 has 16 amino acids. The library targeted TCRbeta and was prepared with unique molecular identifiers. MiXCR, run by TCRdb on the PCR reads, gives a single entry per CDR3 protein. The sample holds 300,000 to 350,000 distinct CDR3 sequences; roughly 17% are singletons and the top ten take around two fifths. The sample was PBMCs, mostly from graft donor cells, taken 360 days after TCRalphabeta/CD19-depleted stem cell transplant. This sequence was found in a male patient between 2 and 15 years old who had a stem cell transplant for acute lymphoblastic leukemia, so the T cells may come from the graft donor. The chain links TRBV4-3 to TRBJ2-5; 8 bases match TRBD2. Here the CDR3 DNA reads TGCGCCAGCAGCCAAAGCCCAGCGGGAGACCAAGAGACCCAGTACTTC. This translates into CASSQSPAGDQETQYF.